One sample yielded the 12 T cell receptor beta chains listed below, sequenced in a study of T cell repertoires in cytomegalovirus infection. Via MiXCR, TCRdb re-called the reads, giving one row per CDR3 protein. The data show fewer than 130,000 distinct CDR3 sequences, with under 55% seen just once and about 76% held by the top ten. These receptors are not linked to any known antigen. Material: CD8+ T cells from cultured PBMCs, obtained from culture after CMV antigen stimulation. The receptors stem from a human donor in good health (CMV status not recorded). Some clones in this sample may be carry-over from other donors' samples.

The V and J genes are TRBV7-6 and TRBJ2-5, with 8 bases matching TRBD1. This CDR3 region has 13 residues. Germline V gene lookup returns CDR1 SGHVS and CDR2 FNYEAQ. After removal of 5 bases from V and 5 bases from J, the junction contained 4 bases not matched to a gene. The chain's CDR3 is CASSTGGRETQYF. The CDR3 DNA reads TGTGCCAGCAGCACAGGGGGACGGGAGACCCAGTACTTC.

This clonotype was detected ten times or more. The CDR3 nucleotides read TGTGCCAGCAGCACCATCCAGGGAAAAGGGTCGGGCAATGAGCAGTTCTTC. Its protein is CASSTIQGKGSGNEQFF. V is TRBV2 and J is TRBJ2-1, with D possibly TRBD1 on 5 matching bases. Germline V CDR1 and CDR2: SNHLY, FYNNEI. Trimming cost V 6 bases and J 6 bases, with 24 bases left between them. The CDR3 length is 17 residues.

This rearrangement joins TRBV7-2 to TRBJ1-2; D gene unclear. In germline, CDR1 is SGHTA, CDR2 FQGNSA. Trimming cost V 7 bases and J 2 bases, with 20 bases left between them. This CDR3 has 16 amino acids. The CDR3 here is CASTLLPPAGNYGYTF. The CDR3 DNA sequence: TGTGCCAGCACTCTTCTCCCTCCGGCGGGAAACTATGGCTACACCTTC.

This clonotype was seen a handful of times. The J gene is TRBJ2-1, the V gene TRBV28; 7 bases agree with TRBD2. Germline CDR1 reads MDHEN; CDR2 reads SYDVKM. The CDR3 covers 16 residues. Trimming at V came to 3 bases and at J to 8 bases, leaving 13 bases not matched to a gene. CDR3 protein: CASSFKPIRGVDEQFF. The CDR3 region has the DNA TGTGCCAGCAGTTTCAAGCCAATACGGGGGGTGGATGAGCAGTTCTTC. Combining the CDR3 with reference TRBV28 and TRBJ2-1 gives the whole variable domain DVKVTQSSRYLVKRTGEKVFLECVQDMDHENMFWYRQDPGLGLRLIYFSYDVKMKEKGDIPEGYSVSREKKERFSLILESASTNQTSMYLCASSFKPIRGVDEQFFGPGTRLTVL.

V is TRBV7-2 and J is TRBJ2-5, with 8 positions matching TRBD2. The germline gives CDR1 SGHTA, CDR2 FQGNSA. CDR3 length: 15 amino acids. The junction had 14 bases not matched to a gene; V was cut back by 10 bases and J by 4 bases. CDR3 sequence reads: CATARSGGVGETQYF. As DNA, the CDR3 is TGTGCCACAGCCCGTTCCGGGGGGGTCGGAGAGACCCAGTACTTC.

This clonotype appeared a few times. The CDR3 is CASSSSSGADEQFF. Here the CDR3 DNA reads TGTGCCAGCAGCTCCAGTTCGGGAGCAGATGAGCAGTTCTTC. The rearrangement links TRBV7-2 to TRBJ2-1, with D maybe TRBD2 (6 bases). Trimming removed 4 bases at V and 8 bases at J, with 15 bases between. The CDR3 length is 14 residues. Germline CDR1 is SGHTA and CDR2 is FQGNSA. Full variable domain (rest looked up from reference TRBV7-2 and TRBJ2-1): GAGVSQSPSNKVTEKGKDVELRCDPISGHTALYWYRQSLGQGLEFLIYFQGNSAPDKSGLPSDRFSAERTGGSVSTLTIQRTQQEDSAVYLCASSSSSGADEQFFGPGTRLTVL.

The table lists this clonotype with many counts. The chain combines TRBV12-3 or TRBV12-4 with TRBJ2-7, with D perhaps given as TRBD1 or TRBD2 (5 bases each). V gave up 6 bases and J gave up 3 bases, with 12 bases separating them. The CDR3 consists of 13 residues. For the CDR3, the DNA is TGTGCCAGCAGAAGGGACGGACACTACGAGCAGTACTTC. Its protein product is CASRRDGHYEQYF.

V usage is TRBV7-3 and J usage is TRBJ2-1, with D perhaps TRBD1 or TRBD2 (6 bases each). This CDR3 is 16 amino acids long. Trimming took off 4 bases at V and 4 bases at J, with 17 bases between the two ends. Germline V gene sequence: CDR1 SGHTA, CDR2 FQGTGA. The CDR3 loop reads CASSSGAGSLYNEQFF. CDR3 nucleotides: TGTGCCAGCAGCTCGGGGGCTGGGTCTTTATACAATGAGCAGTTCTTC.

This sequence joins TRBV5-1 and TRBJ2-1; D perhaps matches TRBD1 (5 bases). Trimming left V 0 bases short and J 5 bases short, with 9 bases between. Germline V gene sequence: CDR1 SGHRS, CDR2 YFSETQ. The CDR3 has 14 residues. CDR3 nucleotides: TGCGCCAGCAGCTTGGATGACAGAAACAATGAGCAGTTCTTC. Its protein is CASSLDDRNNEQFF.

CDR3 region: CASSLAGGFYGYTF. CDR3 DNA: TGTGCCAGCAGTTTGGCAGGGGGGTTCTATGGCTACACCTTC. V is TRBV12-3 or TRBV12-4 and J is TRBJ1-2; 7 bases fit TRBD1. The V segment lost 3 bases and the J segment 4 bases; nucleotides outside the gene matches: 5. The length of the CDR3 is 14 residues.

The chain combines TRBV30 with TRBJ2-3; D is possibly TRBD2 (5 bases). CDR3 length: 13 amino acids. Germline CDR1 reads GTSNPN; CDR2 reads SVGIG (reference sequence). V dropped 4 bases and J dropped 6 bases, with 14 bases sitting between them. The CDR3 protein is CAWTPSRRDTQYF. The CDR3, as DNA: TGTGCCTGGACCCCCTCAAGGAGGGATACGCAGTATTTT.

This chain links TRBV14 with TRBJ1-2; 8 nucleotides line up with TRBD1. The CDR3 runs 19 residues. The V segment lost 4 bases and the J segment 3 bases; nucleotides outside the gene matches: 19. Germline assignment: CDR1 SGHDN and CDR2 FVKESK. As DNA, the CDR3 is TGTGCCAGCAGCCTCCCCCTCGGACAGGGCAGGGATCGCTACTATGGCTACACCTTC. Residues: CASSLPLGQGRDRYYGYTF.